The next 9 T cell receptor beta chains were all read from a single sample in a study of vaccination effects on CD4 cells after COVID-19. No antigen has been assigned to these receptors. TCRdb's table, derived via immunoSEQ multiplex PCR, lists solely in-frame clones and lacks some. The sample has more than 40,000 clones; more than 60% are singletons. Antigen-specific CD4+ T cells were expanded (with viral peptide pools) by the ViraFEST assay ahead of sequencing. On roughly day 9 of culture, CD4+ T cells were separated out. The study found no prior SARS-CoV-2 infection in the vaccine recipients, who tested negative for nucleocapsid antibodies. Sequences were derived from CD4+ T cells from PBMCs cultured with HCoV-OC43 spike peptides, sampled before COVID-19 vaccination. The subset was: HCoV-OC43 spike overlapping peptide pool stimulation. The receptors were sampled from a human donor who received a COVID-19 vaccine.

The V and J genes are TRBV7-2 and TRBJ1-2; D is unresolved. Trimming shortened V by 5 bases and J by 2 bases, and 9 bases separated the two germline ends. This CDR3 contains 13 residues. CDR1 and CDR2 from the germline V gene are SGHTA and FQGNSA. The CDR3 region is CASSPGWNYGYTF. The CDR3 bases are TGTGCCAGCAGCCCCGGTTGGAACTATGGCTACACCTTC.

This chain uses TRBV7-6 with TRBJ1-1; D might be TRBD1 (6 bases). Deletions cut 5 bases from V and 3 bases from J, with 10 bases between. The CDR3 length is 13 residues. Germline assignment: CDR1 SGHVS and CDR2 FNYEAQ. CDR3 region: CASSMRGDTEAFF. CDR3 bases: TGTGCCAGCAGCATGAGGGGGGACACTGAAGCTTTCTTT. The variable domain in full, completed from reference TRBV7-6 and TRBJ1-1, reads GAGVSQSPRYKVTKRGQDVALRCDPISGHVSLYWYRQALGQGPEFLTYFNYEAQQDKSGLPNDRFSAERPEGSISTLTIQRTEQRDSAMYRCASSMRGDTEAFFGQGTRLTVV.

This clone came up a few times. The chain couples TRBV6-5 to TRBJ2-1; tentatively, D is TRBD2 (6 bases). Trimming left V 5 bases short and J 4 bases short, with 15 bases between. Germline V gene lookup returns CDR1 MNHEY and CDR2 SVGAGI. The CDR3 has 15 residues. This chain's CDR3 is CASSRRLGRYNEQFF. Here the CDR3 DNA reads TGTGCCAGCAGTCGCCGACTAGGGAGGTACAATGAGCAGTTCTTC.

CDR3 residues: CASSESRTSGRSPYEQYF. CDR3 coding DNA: TGTGCCAGCAGTGAATCGAGGACTAGCGGGAGGTCTCCCTACGAGCAGTACTTC. V gene TRBV2 combines with J gene TRBJ2-7; 14 bases are a match to TRBD2. Germline trimming cut 2 bases from V and 2 bases from J; bases unmatched to any gene: 8. This CDR3 has 18 residues. CDR1 and CDR2 from the germline V gene are SNHLY and FYNNEI. The whole variable domain, filled in from reference TRBV2 and TRBJ2-7, reads EPEVTQTPSHQVTQMGQEVILRCVPISNHLYFYWYRQILGQKVEFLVSFYNNEISEKSEIFDDQFSVERPDGSNFTLKIRSTKLEDSAMYFCASSESRTSGRSPYEQYFGPGTRLTVT.

The chain recombines TRBV10-3 with TRBJ2-3; TRBD1 agrees at 9 bases. The J segment lost 3 bases and the V segment lost 7 bases, leaving 8 bases of the junction unmatched. Per the germline V gene, CDR1 is ENHRY and CDR2 is SYGVKD. The CDR3 consists of 15 residues. CDR3 protein: CAIKARTGATDTQYF. As DNA, the CDR3 is TGTGCCATCAAGGCCAGGACAGGGGCTACAGATACGCAGTATTTT.

In its sample, this clone was seen a few times. J is TRBJ1-2 and V is TRBV2; D uncertain. Per the germline V gene, CDR1 is SNHLY and CDR2 is FYNNEI. V shed 5 bases and J shed 2 bases, with 6 bases lying between them. The CDR3 length is 12 residues. CDR3 region: CASSPQNYGYTF. DNA of the CDR3: TGTGCCAGCAGTCCCCAGAACTATGGCTACACCTTC.

The chain couples TRBV7-8 to TRBJ1-6, with D uncertain. This CDR3 comprises 13 residues. Per the germline V gene, CDR1 is SGHVS and CDR2 is FQNEAQ. V was pared by 5 bases and J by 8 bases, with 10 bases between. CDR3 protein: CASSTYRDSPLHF. The CDR3 region has the DNA TGTGCCAGCAGCACCTACCGTGATTCACCCCTCCACTTT.

The chain is built from TRBV9 and TRBJ2-2; the match to TRBD1 covers 7 bases. With 4 bases clipped from V and 6 bases from J, the junction kept 15 bases outside the gene matches. CDR1 and CDR2 from the germline V gene are SGDLS and YYNGEE. The CDR3 contains 17 residues. CDR3 coding DNA: TGTGCCAGCAGCACCTGGCAGGGGGTACGTGTATCCGGGGAGCTGTTTTTT. This translates into CASSTWQGVRVSGELFF. The variable domain in full, completed from reference TRBV9 and TRBJ2-2, reads DSGVTQTPKHLITATGQRVTLRCSPRSGDLSVYWYQQSLDQGLQFLIQYYNGEERAKGNILERFSAQQFPDLHSELNLSSLELGDSALYFCASSTWQGVRVSGELFFGEGSRLTVL.

The chain uses TRBV7-8 and TRBJ1-2; the D is unclear. V was shortened by 1 base and J by 6 bases, with 6 bases between the two germline ends. Germline CDR1 is SGHVS and CDR2 is FQNEAQ. This CDR3 is 12 amino acids long. The CDR3 region has the DNA TGTGCCAGCAGCTTAGGGGGAGATGGCTACACCTTC. Translated, it gives CASSLGGDGYTF. Together with reference TRBV7-8 and TRBJ1-2, the CDR3 gives the full variable domain: GAGVSQSPRYKVAKRGQDVALRCDPISGHVSLFWYQQALGQGPEFLTYFQNEAQLDKSGLPSDRFFAERPEGSVSTLKIQRTQQEDSAVYLCASSLGGDGYTFGSGTRLTVV.